This entry lists 24 T cell receptor beta chains sequenced from one sample in a study of T cells expressing NK-cell markers (TCRdb year 2020). The library was produced with 5' RACE. The data were produced on an Illumina HiSeq 2000. TCRdb reprocessed the reads, so every CDR3 protein sequence counts as one entry and DNA is not shown. The sample table on file contains 550,000 to 600,000 distinct CDR3 sequences. The top ten hold 3% to 4.5% of the sample. Material: blood T cells: a sorted CD56 or NKG2C T cell subset, CD4+ or CD8+ T cells, or bulk PBMC T cells (not recorded which). Receptor source: a man aged 18 to 29 in good health. Donor details come from another sample of the same person, matched by shared clones.

The V and J genes are TRBV9 and TRBJ2-2; the D gene TCRdb calls, TRBD2, cannot be checked with no DNA. The germline V gene encodes CDR1 SGDLS and CDR2 YYNGEE. The CDR3 covers 17 residues. CDR3: CASSPGTSGRNGGELFF.

The genes are TRBV12-3 or TRBV12-4 and TRBJ2-2; with no DNA, the TCRdb D assignment of TRBD2 cannot be verified. This CDR3 has 16 amino acids. The CDR3 sequence is CASSFRMGGSPGELFF.

This rearrangement joins TRBV30 to TRBJ1-4; lacking DNA, the TRBD1 call made by TCRdb goes unchecked. CDR3 length: 12 amino acids. Germline CDR1 and CDR2: GTSNPN and SVGIG (reference sequence). CDR3 residues: CAWRTGPEKLFF.

This chain links TRBV11-1 with TRBJ2-2; no DNA is available, so the TRBD1 call from TCRdb remains unchecked. The CDR3 is 18 amino acids. CDR1 and CDR2 from the germline V gene are SGHAT and FQDESV (reference sequence). CDR3 protein: CASSPYPLGGGITGELFF.

The chain employs TRBV2 and TRBJ2-1; TCRdb reports TRBD2, a call that lacks DNA to check it against. This CDR3 comprises 21 residues. Germline V gene lookup returns CDR1 SNHLY and CDR2 FYNNEI. CDR3 residues: CASSEQGAVRTSGRPYNEQFF. Together with reference TRBV2 and TRBJ2-1, the CDR3 gives the full variable domain: EPEVTQTPSHQVTQMGQEVILRCVPISNHLYFYWYRQILGQKVEFLVSFYNNEISEKSEIFDDQFSVERPDGSNFTLKIRSTKLEDSAMYFCASSEQGAVRTSGRPYNEQFFGPGTRLTVL.

The chain is built from TRBV7-9 and TRBJ2-7. The CDR3 is 12 residues long. From germline, CDR1 is SEHNR and CDR2 FQNEAQ (reference sequence). The CDR3 region is CASSRAGHEQYF.

The J gene is TRBJ1-2, the V gene TRBV29-1; absent DNA, TCRdb's TRBD1 call cannot be checked. This CDR3 is 11 amino acids long. The germline V gene has CDR1 SQVTM and CDR2 ANQGSEA. The CDR3 region is CSVGGNYGYTF. Together with reference TRBV29-1 and TRBJ1-2, the CDR3 gives the full variable domain: SAVISQKPSRDICQRGTSLTIQCQVDSQVTMMFWYRQQPGQSLTLIATANQGSEATYESGFVIDKFPISRPNLTFSTLTVSNMSPEDSSIYLCSVGGNYGYTFGSGTRLTVV.

The chain recombines TRBV9 with TRBJ1-5; TCRdb names TRBD1, which stays unverified in the absence of DNA. The CDR3 extends over 17 amino acids. Germline V lookup: CDR1 SGDLS, CDR2 YYNGEE. The CDR3 is CASSVETRAVGNQPQHF.

The chain combines TRBV12-3 or TRBV12-4 with TRBJ2-7; without DNA, the TCRdb call of TRBD1 cannot be checked. The CDR3 is 13 residues long. CDR3 sequence: CASTRTGGGEQYF.

The genes are TRBV3-1 and TRBJ1-6. Germline V CDR1 and CDR2: LGHDT, YNNKEL (reference sequence). The CDR3 contains 15 residues. The CDR3 region is CASSPAVGDFSPLHF.

The chain employs TRBV20-1 and TRBJ2-5; there is no DNA to check the TCRdb D call of TRBD2. CDR1 DFQATT and CDR2 SNEGSKA come from the germline V gene (reference sequence). The CDR3 loop spans 14 amino acids. CDR3 residues: CSASSGRSFETQYF.

The chain uses TRBV25-1 and TRBJ1-1; the D call of TRBD1 rests on TCRdb alone, since no DNA is present to check it. Germline V lookup: CDR1 MGHDK, CDR2 SYGVNS. The CDR3 loop spans 14 amino acids. CDR3 region: CASSELGANTEAFF.

The chain joins TRBV3-1 to TRBJ2-1; checking the TCRdb D call of TRBD2 is not possible without DNA. The CDR3 is 15 amino acids. The germline CDR1 and CDR2 sequences are LGHDT and YNNKEL (reference sequence). CDR3 residues: CASSQAPMERDPQFF.

V usage is TRBV9 and J usage is TRBJ2-1; TCRdb's D gene call, TRBD2, goes unchecked for lack of DNA. From germline, CDR1 is SGDLS and CDR2 YYNGEE. The length of the CDR3 is 14 residues. CDR3: CASTLGQSYNEQFF.

The chain links TRBV6-1 to TRBJ1-3. Germline CDR1 reads MNHNS; CDR2 reads SASEGT. The CDR3 runs 14 residues. This chain's CDR3 is CASRQRDSGNTIYF.

The gene calls are TRBV5-1 and TRBJ1-4; TCRdb's D gene call, TRBD1, goes unchecked for lack of DNA. This CDR3 is built from 13 residues. Germline values: CDR1 SGHRS, CDR2 YFSETQ. The CDR3: CASSDGINEKLFF. The variable domain in full, with the rest retrieved from reference TRBV5-1 and TRBJ1-4, is KAGVTQTPRYLIKTRGQQVTLSCSPISGHRSVSWYQQTPGQGLQFLFEYFSETQRNKGNFPGRFSGRQFSNSRSEMNVSTLELGDSALYLCASSDGINEKLFFGSGTQLSVL.

V and J are TRBV6-2 or TRBV6-3 and TRBJ1-5; no DNA is available, so the TRBD1 call from TCRdb remains unchecked. The CDR3 consists of 12 residues. Germline CDR1 is MNHEY and CDR2 is SVGEGT. The CDR3 is CASGTGRQPQHF.

CDR3 loop: CASSFNGPHTGELFF. The chain joins TRBV12-3 or TRBV12-4 to TRBJ2-2; no DNA is available, so the TRBD1 call from TCRdb remains unchecked. CDR3 size: 15 residues.

The CDR3 region is CASSNEGATHTGELFF. The chain recombines TRBV11-3 with TRBJ2-2; the TCRdb D gene call, TRBD1, has no DNA to confirm it. The germline gives CDR1 SGHNT, CDR2 YENEEA. This CDR3 is 16 amino acids long.

V and J are TRBV6-5 and TRBJ2-3; the D gene TCRdb calls, TRBD1, cannot be checked with no DNA. Germline CDR1 and CDR2: MNHEY and SVGAGI. The CDR3 runs 14 residues. The CDR3 spells CASSSYPSGDTQYF.

The chain couples TRBV15 to TRBJ2-5; there is no DNA to check the TCRdb D call of TRBD2. The CDR3 is 15 amino acids. Germline V gene lookup returns CDR1 LNHNV and CDR2 YYDKDF (reference sequence). The CDR3 region is CATSRVGSSKETQYF.

The chain uses TRBV6-5 and TRBJ1-4. This CDR3 spans 18 amino acids. Germline CDR1 and CDR2: MNHEY and SVGAGI. CDR3 protein: CASSYSGITVRANEKLFF.

The chain recombines TRBV5-1 with TRBJ2-1. The CDR3 is 13 residues long. CDR1 is SGHRS, CDR2 YFSETQ, per germline. The CDR3 protein is CASSSTSGGEQFF.

CDR3 residues: CASSEARRSYGYTF. The V call is TRBV6-1, the J call TRBJ1-2. Germline loops: CDR1 MNHNS, CDR2 SASEGT. This CDR3 is 14 amino acids long.